Below are 15 T cell receptor beta chains sequenced from a single sample in a study of CD8 T cells in cerebrospinal fluid in Alzheimer's disease. TCRdb reprocessed the 10x single-cell sequencing reads and keeps a single row for each CDR3 protein, giving no DNA. The specimen's table records 1,000 or so distinct CDR3 sequences. What was sequenced was cerebrospinal fluid. These receptor sequences come from a human donor in good health.

According to its frequency, this clonotype is large (0.1 to 1%). The rearrangement uses TRBV2 and TRBJ2-7. CDR3 length equals 11 residues. Germline V gene data show CDR1 as SNHLY and CDR2 as FYNNEI. The CDR3 is CASSYDSEQYF.

By frequency, this clonotype registers medium-sized. The rearrangement joins TRBV7-2 to TRBJ1-4; lacking DNA, the TRBD1 call made by TCRdb goes unchecked. Per the germline V gene, CDR1 is SGHTA and CDR2 is FQGNSA. This CDR3 has 17 residues. CDR3 sequence reads: CASSYWGQGSTNEKLFF.

In terms of frequency, this clonotype is medium-sized (0.01 to 0.1%). The CDR3 here is CASSLEGRSEGEQYF. V gene TRBV5-1 combines with J gene TRBJ2-7; TCRdb picks TRBD2, but there is no DNA to check that call. Germline V lookup: CDR1 SGHRS, CDR2 YFSETQ. This CDR3 is built from 15 residues.

By frequency, this clonotype is large. V is TRBV10-2 and J is TRBJ2-1; with no DNA, the TCRdb D assignment of TRBD1 cannot be verified. Germline-derived CDR1 and CDR2 are WSHSY and SAAADI. The CDR3 spans 14 residues. CDR3 sequence reads: CASRSQGAYNEQFF.

According to its frequency, this clonotype is large. This chain joins TRBV2 and TRBJ2-5; the TCRdb D gene call, TRBD2, has no DNA to confirm it. The germline gives CDR1 SNHLY, CDR2 FYNNEI. This CDR3 has 15 amino acids. The CDR3 here is CASSGSSGGKETQYF.

This clonotype is classed as large by frequency. V gene TRBV5-5 combines with J gene TRBJ2-2; TCRdb's D call, TRBD1, is unchecked because there is no DNA. Germline V gene lookup returns CDR1 SGHKS and CDR2 YYEKEE (reference sequence). The CDR3 sequence is 14 residues long. CDR3 protein: CASGGGGNTGELFF. Full variable domain (rest looked up from reference TRBV5-5 and TRBJ2-2): DAGVTQSPTHLIKTRGQQVTLRCSPISGHKSVSWYQQVLGQGPQFIFQYYEKEERGRGNFPDRFSARQFPNYSSELNVNALLLGDSALYLCASGGGGNTGELFFGEGSRLTVL.

The V and J genes are TRBV6-1 and TRBJ2-5; lacking DNA, the TRBD1 call made by TCRdb goes unchecked. CDR1 and CDR2 from the germline V gene are MNHNS and SASEGT. The CDR3 is 16 amino acids. CDR3 in amino acids: CASSGNSEAGWETQYF.

Frequency places this clonotype as medium-sized. The chain couples TRBV2 to TRBJ1-5. The CDR3 has 15 residues. Germline V gene lookup returns CDR1 SNHLY and CDR2 FYNNEI. CDR3 sequence: CASVGGTQGNQPQHF.

By frequency, this clonotype registers large. The V gene is TRBV3-1, the J gene TRBJ1-1. The CDR3 is 14 amino acids. The germline gives CDR1 LGHDT, CDR2 YNNKEL (reference sequence). This CDR3 reads CASSQEASLSEAFF.

This clonotype is deemed medium-sized by its frequency. This chain uses TRBV27 with TRBJ2-1; TCRdb's D call of TRBD1 is untestable without DNA. The germline gives CDR1 MNHEY, CDR2 SMNVEV (reference sequence). The CDR3 runs 14 residues. CDR3 in amino acids: CASSGGRTYNEQFF.

This clonotype registers large by frequency. This rearrangement joins TRBV7-2 to TRBJ2-7; TCRdb gives TRBD2 as the D gene, but with no DNA this cannot be confirmed. CDR1 is SGHTA and CDR2 is FQGNSA in the germline V gene. This CDR3 is built from 14 residues. The CDR3: CASSGSGRLYEQYF.

Frequency places this clonotype as large (0.1 to 1%). The chain links TRBV24-1 to TRBJ2-6; no DNA is available, so the TRBD2 call from TCRdb remains unchecked. The CDR3 spans 17 residues. Germline CDR1 KGHDR, CDR2 SFDVKD. CDR3 residues: CATSDSGPGSGANVLTF.

Measured by frequency, this clonotype is large. J is TRBJ2-1 and V is TRBV20-1. The CDR3 has 11 residues. Germline-derived CDR1 and CDR2 are DFQATT and SNEGSKA (reference sequence). The CDR3: CSAPGFGEQFF.

This clonotype registers large (0.1 to 1%) by frequency. The chain is built from TRBV18 and TRBJ1-5. This CDR3 region has 13 residues. Germline lookup yields CDR1 KGHSH and CDR2 LQKENI. The CDR3 spells CASSTASGKAQHF.

This clonotype is large by frequency. The chain has TRBV12-5 and TRBJ2-2; the D call from TCRdb, TRBD1, cannot be confirmed without DNA. The germline V gene encodes CDR1 LGHNT and CDR2 FRNRAP. CDR3 length: 18 amino acids. The CDR3 here is CASGLVTSGAGDTGELFF.